These 8 T cell receptor beta chains originate from one sample sequenced in a study of blood T cells in healthy people across ages. Combining a sample-barcoded 5' primer with a J-beta primer mix, a second PCR ran for roughly 6 to 12 cycles. TCRdb called the 5' RACE reads again in MiXCR, with one record for every CDR3 protein. This repertoire shows more than 650,000 distinct CDR3 sequences, 20% to 25% found once; its top ten account for about 22%. Sequences were obtained from blood. Receptor source: a man in his 70s in good health.

This clonotype was counted a few times. The chain joins TRBV6-1 to TRBJ2-5, with 7 bases that match TRBD1. Germline trimming cut 6 bases from V and 0 bases from J; bases unmatched to any gene: 7. CDR3 length: 15 amino acids. CDR1 is MNHNS, CDR2 SASEGT, per germline. CDR3 residues: CASRVLGTDQETQYF. The CDR3 DNA follows: TGTGCCAGCAGAGTTTTAGGGACAGACCAAGAGACCCAGTACTTC.

This clonotype was picked up a small number of times. The rearrangement links TRBV20-1 to TRBJ2-7; D not resolved. Trimming took off 2 bases at V and 2 bases at J, with 16 bases between the two ends. The germline gives CDR1 DFQATT, CDR2 SNEGSKA (reference sequence). The CDR3 loop spans 15 amino acids. In DNA, the CDR3 is TGCAGTGCTAGAAAAAAGACGGCCATGCCCTACGAGCAGTACTTC. Translating it yields CSARKKTAMPYEQYF.

This clonotype was seen just once. The V gene is TRBV27, the J gene TRBJ1-2; D is uncertain. CDR3 length: 13 residues. Trimming stripped 9 bases from V and 4 bases from J, with 15 bases between. Germline CDR1 is MNHEY and CDR2 is SMNVEV (reference sequence). The CDR3 DNA reads as TGTGCCAGTAGACTAACGCCTACCTATGGCTACACCTTC. It is translated as CASRLTPTYGYTF.

This clonotype has a count of ten or more. The V gene is TRBV7-9, the J gene TRBJ1-1, with no clear D. Germline CDR1 is SEHNR and CDR2 is FQNEAQ (reference sequence). There are 11 residues in the CDR3. Trimming stripped 3 bases from V and 7 bases from J, with 6 bases between. The CDR3 bases are TGTGCCAGCAGCTTGGGAGATGAAGCTTTCTTT. It translates to CASSLGDEAFF.

The chain couples TRBV7-2 to TRBJ2-3, with TRBD2 matching 8 bases. V lost 5 bases and J lost 2; bases outside the gene matches: 12. CDR1 is SGHTA and CDR2 is FQGNSA in the germline V gene. The CDR3 extends over 17 amino acids. As DNA, the CDR3 is TGTGCCAGCAGCCCGCTCGGGACTAGGCTACTCACAGATACGCAGTATTTT. Translating it yields CASSPLGTRLLTDTQYF.

The rearrangement uses TRBV10-2 and TRBJ2-3; tentative D call: TRBD2 (5 bases). V was pared by 3 bases and J by 4 bases, with 17 bases between. The CDR3 runs to 16 residues. The V gene's germline CDR1 is WSHSY and CDR2 SAAADI. The chain's CDR3 is CASSDPVLASADTQYF. In nucleotides, the CDR3 is TGCGCCAGCAGTGACCCGGTGCTAGCTTCGGCAGATACGCAGTATTTT.

This clonotype appeared once. V gene TRBV5-5 combines with J gene TRBJ2-7; D call uncertain. The CDR3 totals 16 residues. V was cut by 4 bases and J by 2 bases, with 19 bases left in between. The V gene's germline CDR1 is SGHKS and CDR2 YYEKEE (reference sequence). In DNA form, the CDR3 reads TGTGCCAGCAGCCTGTCCATCCGACGGCCAACCTACGAGCAGTACTTC. Its protein is CASSLSIRRPTYEQYF.

This clonotype was counted only a few times. The CDR3 reads CASSAQGFWYEQYF. The CDR3 region has the DNA TGTGCCAGCAGTGCTCAGGGGTTCTGGTACGAGCAGTACTTC. This chain connects TRBV28 to TRBJ2-1; a weak D match, TRBD1 (6 bases). The DNA end lines up better with TRBJ2-7; the J call may be wrong. The length of the CDR3 is 14 residues. Germline CDR1 is MDHEN and CDR2 is SYDVKM.